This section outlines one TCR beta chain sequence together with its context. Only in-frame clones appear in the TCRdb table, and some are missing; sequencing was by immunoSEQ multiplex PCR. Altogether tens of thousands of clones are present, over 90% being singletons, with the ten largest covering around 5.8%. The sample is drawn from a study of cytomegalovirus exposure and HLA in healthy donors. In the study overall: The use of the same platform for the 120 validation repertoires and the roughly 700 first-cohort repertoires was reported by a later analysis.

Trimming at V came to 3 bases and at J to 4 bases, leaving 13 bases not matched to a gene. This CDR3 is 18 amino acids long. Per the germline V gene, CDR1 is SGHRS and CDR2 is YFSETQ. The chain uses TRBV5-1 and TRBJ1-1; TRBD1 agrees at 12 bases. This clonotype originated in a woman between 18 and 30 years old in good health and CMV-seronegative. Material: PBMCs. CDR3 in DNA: TGCGCCAGCAGCTCCAGTCCCGGGACAGGGGGCGCGCCCACTGAAGCTTTCTTT. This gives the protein CASSSSPGTGGAPTEAFF. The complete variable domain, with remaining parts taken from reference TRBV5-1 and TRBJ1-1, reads KAGVTQTPRYLIKTRGQQVTLSCSPISGHRSVSWYQQTPGQGLQFLFEYFSETQRNKGNFPGRFSGRQFSNSRSEMNVSTLELGDSALYLCASSSSPGTGGAPTEAFFGQGTRLTVV.